These 25 T cell receptor beta chains share one sample of origin, sequenced in a study of T cell repertoires in cytomegalovirus infection. TCRdb used MiXCR to reprocess the reads, holding one entry per CDR3 protein. This table holds some 280,000 distinct CDR3 sequences, around 15% found once. Sequenced material: PBMCs. These receptors were obtained from a human donor in good health (CMV status not recorded). Some clones in this sample may be carry-over from other donors' samples.

This clonotype was counted only a few times. V is TRBV20-1 and J is TRBJ2-1, with a possible D match to TRBD2 (6 bases). The CDR3 runs to 14 residues. CDR1 is DFQATT, CDR2 SNEGSKA, per germline (reference sequence). With 5 bases removed from V and 1 base from J, the gap between germline ends came to 12 bases. CDR3 region: CSARREWSYNEQFF. The CDR3 nucleotides are TGCAGTGCTCGTCGGGAGTGGTCCTACAATGAGCAGTTCTTC.

This clonotype has more than one count but fewer than ten. V gene TRBV6-2 or TRBV6-3 combines with J gene TRBJ1-5; D is unclear. The CDR3 is made up of 14 amino acids. Germline CDR1 and CDR2: MNHEY and SVGEGT. Deletions cut 4 bases from V and 1 base from J, with 8 bases between. CDR3 loop: CASSSTSSNQPQHF. Here the CDR3 DNA reads TGTGCCAGCAGTTCTACATCCAGCAATCAGCCCCAGCATTTT.

The chain combines TRBV6-6 with TRBJ1-4; D may be TRBD1 (6 bases). The CDR3 contains 14 residues. Germline V CDR1 and CDR2: MNHNY, SVGAGI (reference sequence). Trimming cost V 6 bases and J 8 bases, with 16 bases left between them. The CDR3, as DNA: TGTGCCAGCAGCCTAACAGGGCCCGACGAAAAACTGTTTTTT. This translates into CASSLTGPDEKLFF.

This clonotype was counted many times. The J gene is TRBJ2-1, the V gene TRBV7-8; 9 bases align to TRBD2. Germline CDR1 reads SGHVS; CDR2 reads FQNEAQ. V gave up 5 bases and J gave up 6 bases; unmatched junction bases: 11. This CDR3 contains 16 residues. CDR3 nucleotides: TGTGCCAGCAGCCTGGCGGGCGGGAGGGCCGTCAATGAGCAGTTCTTC. It encodes CASSLAGGRAVNEQFF.

This chain joins TRBV20-1 and TRBJ2-3; TRBD1 matches at 7 bases. Germline assignment: CDR1 DFQATT and CDR2 SNEGSKA (reference sequence). V lost 7 bases, J lost 6 bases, and 10 bases stayed unmatched. The CDR3 covers 13 residues. The CDR3 sequence: CSGLGDRSDTQYF. CDR3 sequence (DNA): TGCAGTGGATTGGGGGACAGAAGTGATACGCAGTATTTT.

This rearrangement joins TRBV20-1 to TRBJ2-7; D remains unclear. The germline gives CDR1 DFQATT, CDR2 SNEGSKA (reference sequence). The CDR3 sequence is 15 residues long. The V and J ends lost 5 bases and 3 bases respectively, with 20 bases between them. CDR3 nucleotide sequence: TGCAGTGCTCAAAAACAGAGGCGAGTTGGCTACGAGCAGTACTTC. It codes for CSAQKQRRVGYEQYF.

This chain joins TRBV18 and TRBJ2-3, with unresolved D. CDR3 length equals 15 residues. V lost 5 bases to trimming and J lost 3 bases, with 15 bases between them. Germline-derived CDR1 and CDR2 are KGHSH and LQKENI. As DNA, the CDR3 is TGTGCCAGCTCAACCCTCTTCGCAGAGACAGATACGCAGTATTTT. Its translation is CASSTLFAETDTQYF. The full variable domain, its missing parts supplied by reference TRBV18 and TRBJ2-3, is NAGVMQNPRHLVRRRGQEARLRCSPMKGHSHVYWYRQLPEEGLKFMVYLQKENIIDESGMPKERFSAEFPKEGPSILRIQQVVRGDSAAYFCASSTLFAETDTQYFGPGTRLTVL.

This clonotype was detected a few times. The rearrangement uses TRBV12-3 or TRBV12-4 and TRBJ1-2; 7 bases fit TRBD1. CDR3 length: 14 amino acids. V trimming: 6 bases; J trimming: 4 bases; junction bases outside the gene matches: 8. The CDR3 loop is CASRVTGDLYGYTF. DNA of the CDR3: TGTGCCAGCAGGGTAACAGGGGATCTCTATGGCTACACCTTC.

In the case of this clonotype: A single base separates this from a much larger clone, so it may be a read error. This rearrangement joins TRBV12-3 or TRBV12-4 to TRBJ2-5, with 7 bases lining up with TRBD2. The CDR3 runs to 13 residues. Trimming cost V 3 bases and J 7 bases; bases outside gene matches: 5. CDR3 DNA sequence: TGTGCCAGCAGTTTCCGGGGGGAAGGGACCCAGTACTTC. Encoded protein: CASSFRGEGTQYF.

This clonotype was counted ten times or more. The CDR3 reads CASSYDREQFF. DNA of the CDR3: TGTGCCAGCAGTTACGACCGCGAGCAGTTCTTC. The rearrangement uses TRBV6-2 or TRBV6-3 and TRBJ2-1, with D unresolved. CDR3 length: 11 amino acids. V lost 2 bases, J lost 10 bases, and 6 bases lay in between. CDR1 MNHEY and CDR2 SVGEGT come from the germline V gene.

This clonotype was seen a single time. The chain links TRBV24-1 to TRBJ2-7; TRBD1 matches 7 bases. Trimming took 2 bases from V and 12 from J; bases not matched to a gene: 18. CDR3 length: 16 amino acids. The germline CDR1 and CDR2 sequences are KGHDR and SFDVKD. The CDR3 bases are TGTGCCACCAGTGATTCCACTCTAGCAGGGGGTCCTGGGCGGTACTTC. Amino acids: CATSDSTLAGGPGRYF.

This chain connects TRBV20-1 to TRBJ1-1, with TRBD1 as a possible D gene (5 bases). Trimming removed 3 bases at V and 3 bases at J, with 11 bases between. Per germline, CDR1 DFQATT and CDR2 SNEGSKA (reference sequence). This CDR3 spans 13 amino acids. CDR3 nucleotide sequence: TGCAGTGCTAGGGCAGAAGGGGACACTGAAGCTTTCTTT. Translated: CSARAEGDTEAFF.

This clonotype was detected many times. A read error may account for a junction end that differs from germline. The chain joins TRBV7-9 to TRBJ2-1; D is possibly TRBD2 (5 bases). The CDR3 extends over 15 amino acids. The V gene's germline CDR1 is SEHNR and CDR2 FQNEAQ (reference sequence). The DNA of the CDR3 is TGTGCTAGCAGTGCTGGAGGTAGCTCCTACAATGAGCAGTTCTTC. Its translation is CASSAGGSSYNEQFF.

The gene calls are TRBV4-1 and TRBJ1-1; D remains ambiguous. This CDR3 is built from 13 residues. V was cut by 4 bases and J by 2 bases, with 8 bases left in between. Germline-derived CDR1 and CDR2 are MGHRA and YSYEKL. CDR3 bases: TGCGCCAGCAGCCCCCGGACCAACACTGAAGCTTTCTTT. It encodes CASSPRTNTEAFF.

This clonotype was seen a single time. A single base separates this from a much larger clone, so it may be a read error. The V gene is TRBV5-5, the J gene TRBJ2-1; tentative D call: TRBD2 (6 bases). The CDR3 totals 13 residues. Germline values: CDR1 SGHKS, CDR2 YYEKEE (reference sequence). The DNA of the CDR3 is TGTGCCAGCAGGGAGGGGTCCTACAATGAGCGGTTCTTC. Translated: CASREGSYNERFF.

This clonotype has ten or more counts. This chain joins TRBV7-3 and TRBJ2-6; 7 bases fit TRBD2. The CDR3 is 17 amino acids. Looked up from germline, CDR1 is SGHTA and CDR2 is FQGTGA. V was clipped by 5 bases and J by 3 bases; unmatched bases: 10. The CDR3 DNA reads TGTGCCAGCAGCCCACCGGGGAGGGGCCGTGGGGCCAACGTCCTGACTTTC. Translating it yields CASSPPGRGRGANVLTF.

This clonotype has ten or more counts. The chain carries TRBV12-3 or TRBV12-4 and TRBJ1-5; 9 bases are shared with TRBD1. This CDR3 comprises 15 residues. The V gene end was trimmed by 11 bases and the J gene end by 2 bases; junction bases not matched to a gene: 10. The CDR3, as DNA: TGTGCCCCCCACAGGGGGCCGAGTCGCAATCAGCCCCAGCATTTT. Amino acid sequence: CAPHRGPSRNQPQHF.

This clonotype has just a few counts. This chain uses TRBV7-2 with TRBJ2-7; D not certain. CDR3 size: 13 residues. The germline gives CDR1 SGHTA, CDR2 FQGNSA. V was pared by 0 bases and J by 7 bases, with 10 bases between. CDR3 in amino acids: CASSLALLEEQYF. CDR3 DNA sequence: TGTGCCAGCAGCTTAGCGTTATTGGAGGAGCAGTACTTC. The entire variable domain, with the rest obtained from reference TRBV7-2 and TRBJ2-7, is as follows: GAGVSQSPSNKVTEKGKDVELRCDPISGHTALYWYRQSLGQGLEFLIYFQGNSAPDKSGLPSDRFSAERTGGSVSTLTIQRTQQEDSAVYLCASSLALLEEQYFGPGTRLTVT.

This clonotype showed up just a few times. The rearrangement links TRBV5-1 to TRBJ2-3, with TRBD1 as a possible D gene (5 bases). Trimming removed 1 base from V and 5 bases from J, with 11 bases in between. The length of the CDR3 is 14 residues. Germline CDR1 and CDR2: SGHRS and YFSETQ. The CDR3 region is CASSLQSGRDTQYF. CDR3 DNA: TGCGCCAGCAGCTTGCAGTCAGGGCGAGATACGCAGTATTTT.

In this sample, this clonotype turned up a few times. The V gene is TRBV28, the J gene TRBJ1-5; D is ambiguous. Germline V gene sequence: CDR1 MDHEN, CDR2 SYDVKM. V lost 2 bases to trimming and J lost 5 bases, with 10 bases between them. The length of the CDR3 is 14 residues. CDR3 in DNA: TGTGCCAGCAGTTTACCCCTCTCTGATCAGCCCCAGCATTTT. As protein: CASSLPLSDQPQHF.

V gene TRBV15 combines with J gene TRBJ2-5; D may correspond to TRBD1 or TRBD2 (6 bases each). Germline CDR1 and CDR2: LNHNV and YYDKDF (reference sequence). The CDR3 spans 15 residues. V was cut by 0 bases and J by 4 bases, with 12 bases left in between. CDR3 amino acids: CATSRDRGRGETQYF. As DNA, the CDR3 is TGTGCCACCAGCAGAGATCGGGGGCGCGGAGAGACCCAGTACTTC.

At least ten counts were recorded for this clonotype. The rearrangement joins TRBV2 to TRBJ2-1, with D possibly matching TRBD2 (6 bases). The V and J ends lost 6 bases and 9 bases respectively, with 15 bases between them. Per the germline V gene, CDR1 is SNHLY and CDR2 is FYNNEI. The CDR3 is made up of 13 amino acids. The CDR3 coding sequence is TGTGCCAGCAGGACGGGAGAGTCAGTTGAGCAGTTCTTC. This encodes CASRTGESVEQFF. Complete variable domain (other parts from reference TRBV2 and TRBJ2-1): EPEVTQTPSHQVTQMGQEVILRCVPISNHLYFYWYRQILGQKVEFLVSFYNNEISEKSEIFDDQFSVERPDGSNFTLKIRSTKLEDSAMYFCASRTGESVEQFFGPGTRLTVL.

This clonotype showed up many times. The chain employs TRBV7-7 and TRBJ2-5, with D unclear. V lost 5 bases, J lost 4 bases, and 20 bases lay in between. CDR3 length equals 16 residues. Germline V gene data show CDR1 as SSHAT and CDR2 as FNYEAQ (reference sequence). Here the CDR3 reads CASSNAPPGVGETQYF. As DNA, the CDR3 is TGTGCCAGCAGCAACGCCCCCCCGGGCGTCGGAGAGACCCAGTACTTC.

This clonotype was seen a few times. This chain links TRBV23-1 with TRBJ2-1; unclear D gene. TRBV23-1 is an ORF; its function is uncertain. CDR3 length: 14 residues. V gave up 6 bases and J gave up 2 bases, with 11 bases separating them. CDR3 coding DNA: TGCGCCAGCAGCCCCTACCGAGCCTACAATGAGCAGTTCTTC. This encodes CASSPYRAYNEQFF.

The chain uses TRBV6-2 or TRBV6-3 and TRBJ1-1; no definite D call. V lost 3 bases and J lost 1, with 9 bases in between. This CDR3 has 14 amino acids. In germline, CDR1 is MNHEY, CDR2 SVGEGT. CDR3 region: CASSYYPPNTEAFF. CDR3 DNA: TGTGCCAGCAGTTATTATCCCCCGAACACTGAAGCTTTCTTT.